A selection of T cell receptor beta chains follows, all from one sample in a study of human T cells and chemical hapten exposure. TCRdb reanalysed the RACE reads using MiXCR and keeps one entry per CDR3 protein. The profile shows approximately 370,000 distinct CDR3 sequences, about 5.4% of them singletons. The material sequenced was whole blood, taken in connection with sensitization to the hapten diphenylcyclopropenone (DPC). These receptors all stem from a woman aged 18-30 years with alopecia areata. Some clones in this sample may be carry-over from other donors' samples. CDR3s include the opening cysteine and the closing phenylalanine or tryptophan. A D gene is named only where the DNA matches it firmly. For some rows the clone size is stated as once, few or many, or as a class when expanded; others skip it.

>TRBJ1-4|NA|many|TRBV12-3/TRBV12-4
TGTGCCAGCAGGAATACAGGGCGAAAACTGTTTTTT
CASRNTGRKLFF
>TRBJ2-1|NA|NA|TRBV6-1
TGTGCCAGCAGTGATCCGGGACACCTCTCCTACAATGAGCAGTTCTTC
CASSDPGHLSYNEQFF
>TRBJ1-1|NA|many|TRBV6-1
TGTGCCAGCAATCCCCTCCGAGGGGTCCAGAACACTGAAGCTTTCTTT
CASNPLRGVQNTEAFF
>TRBJ1-6|NA|few|TRBV6-5
TGTGCCAGCAGTTACGGGTGGGAATGGCATTCACCCCTCCACTTT
CASSYGWEWHSPLHF
>TRBJ2-7|NA|few|TRBV9
TGTGCCAGCAGCGTAGGAGCAGGGGAGGCCTACGAGCAGTACTTC
CASSVGAGEAYEQYF
>TRBJ1-2|NA|few|TRBV6-5
TGTGCCAGCAGTTACGGCAGAGATTATGGCTACACCTTC
CASSYGRDYGYTF
>TRBJ2-1|TRBD2|NA|TRBV19
TGTGCCAGTAGTATAAGGCCTAGCGGGCGGGATGAGCAGTTCTTC
CASSIRPSGRDEQFF
>TRBJ1-2|NA|few|TRBV7-2
TGTGCCAGCAGCTTTAGAAGGCCCAGAGTACGCTATGGCTACACCTTC
CASSFRRPRVRYGYTF
>TRBJ2-5|NA|NA|TRBV5-1
TGCGCCAGCACCCCGACAGACCAAGAGACCCAGTACTTC
CASTPTDQETQYF
>TRBJ1-1|NA|NA|TRBV6-5
TGTGCCAGCAGTTTCCAATTCAAAGCTTTCTTT
CASSFQFKAFF
>TRBJ2-3|NA|NA|TRBV12-3/TRBV12-4
TGTGCCAGCAGTGGGCGGGCAACAGATACGCAGTATTTT
CASSGRATDTQYF
>TRBJ1-2|TRBD1|many|TRBV12-3/TRBV12-4
TGTGCCAGCAGTTTTTACAGGGGGTTCTCATTGGGAGGCTACACCTTC
CASSFYRGFSLGGYTF
>TRBJ1-1|NA|NA|TRBV7-3
TGTGCCAGCAGCTTGGGCAACCAGAACACTGAAGCTTTCTTT
CASSLGNQNTEAFF
>TRBJ2-1|TRBD1|few|TRBV4-1
TGCGCCAGCAGCCACGTACTCCGGGACAGGGTAGGTGATGAGCAGTTCTTC
CASSHVLRDRVGDEQFF
>TRBJ2-3|TRBD2|many|TRBV7-8
TGTGCCAGCAGCTCTACTCGACTAGCGGGGACAGATACGCAGTATTTT
CASSSTRLAGTDTQYF
>TRBJ1-3|NA|few|TRBV2
TGTGCCACCACGGACAGCCCCTCTGGAAACACCATATATTTT
CATTDSPSGNTIYF
>TRBJ2-3|TRBD2|few|TRBV14
TGTGCCAGCAGCCCACTAGCGCGCGAAGATACGCAGTATTTT
CASSPLAREDTQYF
>TRBJ2-5|NA|NA|TRBV7-2
TGTGCCAGCAGCACCCTGCCCTACCAAGAGACCCAGTACTTC
CASSTLPYQETQYF
>TRBJ1-1|NA|few|TRBV4-3
TGCGCCAGCAGGAACGTAAACGGTCCTGAAGCTTTCTTT
CASRNVNGPEAFF
>TRBJ1-2|NA|NA|TRBV29-1
TGCAGCGGCAAGCGCACTGGGGTTTATGGCTACACCTTC
CSGKRTGVYGYTF
>TRBJ1-6|NA|few|TRBV6-1
TGTGCCAGCAGTGAACAGTCACCCCTCCACTTT
CASSEQSPLHF
>TRBJ1-1|NA|NA|TRBV5-4
TGTGCCAGCAGTCGCGATGGCAGGGCCACTGAAGCTTTCTTT
CASSRDGRATEAFF
>TRBJ1-5|NA|NA|TRBV12-3/TRBV12-4
TGTGCCAGCACTGAAATAGGGAATCAGCCCCAGCATTTT
CASTEIGNQPQHF
>TRBJ2-1|NA|NA|TRBV5-1
TGCGCCAGCAGCTTCTCCCTAGGTGGGGGCAATGAGCAGTTCTTC
CASSFSLGGGNEQFF
>TRBJ2-7|NA|NA|TRBV4-3
TGCGCCAGCAGCCCGACACAGGGCTCCTACGAGCAGTACTTC
CASSPTQGSYEQYF
>TRBJ2-7|NA|many|TRBV4-3
TGCGCCAGCAGCCAAGTCTACGGATCGTCCTACGAGCAGTACTTC
CASSQVYGSSYEQYF
>TRBJ1-6|TRBD1|many|TRBV10-2
TGCGCCAGCAGTGAGTCGCACAGGGGGCCCCTCCACTTT
CASSESHRGPLHF
>TRBJ2-2|NA|many|TRBV7-3
TGTGCCAGCAGCTTAGGGACTGCCACCGGGGAGCTGTTTTTT
CASSLGTATGELFF
>TRBJ2-5|NA|few|TRBV10-3
TGTGCCATCAGGGGCAGTCTACAAGAGACCCAGTACTTC
CAIRGSLQETQYF
>TRBJ2-7|NA|many|TRBV6-1
TGTGCCAGCCGGCCTCAAGAACCCTACGAGCAGTACTTC
CASRPQEPYEQYF
>TRBJ1-1|NA|many|TRBV5-1
TGCGCCAGCAGATTAGCGAACACTGAAGCTTTCTTT
CASRLANTEAFF
>TRBJ1-2|NA|few|TRBV12-3/TRBV12-4
TGTGCCAGCAACGGGGCCGATGGCTACACCTTC
CASNGADGYTF
>TRBJ1-4|NA|NA|TRBV9
TGTGCCAGCAGCGTAGACAGATGGGGGTATGAAAAACTGTTTTTT
CASSVDRWGYEKLFF
>TRBJ2-2|NA|NA|TRBV7-3
TGTGCCAGCGCCCTTAACACCGGGGAGCTGTTTTTT
CASALNTGELFF
>TRBJ2-2|NA|few|TRBV29-1
TGCAGCGTTGAGGCCGGGGAGCTGTTTTTT
CSVEAGELFF
>TRBJ1-1|TRBD1|many|TRBV18
TGTGCCAGCTCCCGGGGACAGGGGAGTGAAGCTTTCTTT
CASSRGQGSEAFF
>TRBJ2-5|TRBD2|few|TRBV5-1
TGCGCCAGCACCGATTTAGCGGGGGAGACCCAGTACTTC
CASTDLAGETQYF
>TRBJ2-3|NA|few|TRBV2
TGTGCCAGCAGTTCAGGGGTCTTCACAGATACGCAGTATTTT
CASSSGVFTDTQYF
>TRBJ1-6|TRBD1|few|TRBV14
TGTGCCAGCAGCCAAGTTGCGGGACAGGTTAATTCACCCCTCCACTTT
CASSQVAGQVNSPLHF
>TRBJ2-3|NA|many|TRBV9
TGTGCCAGCAGCGGAATACAGGGAGGCACAGATGCGCAGTATTTT
CASSGIQGGTDAQYF
>TRBJ1-4|NA|NA|TRBV5-1
TGCGCCAGCAGCTTGTCAGCCACAACTAATGAAAAACTGTTTTTT
CASSLSATTNEKLFF
>TRBJ1-1|TRBD1|NA|TRBV6-5
TGTGCCAGCAGTACCTACAGGGGCGGTCGGACTGAAGCTTTCTTT
CASSTYRGGRTEAFF
>TRBJ2-7|NA|many|TRBV29-1
TGCAGCGTTGTAGCCGACAGCTCCTACGAGCAGTACTTC
CSVVADSSYEQYF
>TRBJ2-7|NA|few|TRBV20-1
TGCAGTGCTGGCCGGGACAACTACGAGCAGTACTTC
CSAGRDNYEQYF